A selection of T cell receptor beta chains follows, all from one sample in a study of OX40 agonist ivuxolimab in advanced cancers. The repertoire was sequenced with immunoSEQ multiplex PCR; TCRdb's copy has only in-frame clones and lacks some. The sample lists over 20,000 clones, around 79% occurring once. This specimen consisted of CD4+ or CD8+ T cells sorted from blood, obtained in a trial of the OX40 agonist ivuxolimab. Receptors originate from an adult with an advanced solid tumor such as melanoma, head and neck, liver or kidney cancer. The CDR3 runs from the conserved cysteine through the conserved F or W. Each record gives: D gene, J gene, V gene, clone size, CDR3 DNA, CDR3 protein. The D gene is left open where the match is weak. Where a row states a size, it is once, few, many or the class of an expanded clone; other rows omit it.

-	TRBJ1-4	TRBV9	few	TGTGCCAGCAGCGTAGAAGGAGGGGATAATGAAAAACTGTTTTTT	CASSVEGGDNEKLFF
TRBD1	TRBJ2-7	TRBV6-5	-	TGTGCCAGCAGGGAGACAGGGTCCCCCTACGAGCAGTACTTC	CASRETGSPYEQYF
-	TRBJ2-7	TRBV6-1	-	TGTGCCAGCAGTGAAGTGAGAGGGACGTACGAGCAGTACTTC	CASSEVRGTYEQYF
TRBD1	TRBJ1-2	TRBV6-5	-	TGTGCCAGCAGTATCGACAGGGAGGGCCATGGCTACACCTTC	CASSIDREGHGYTF
TRBD1	TRBJ1-6	TRBV19	few	TGTGCCAGTCGATTCCGGGACAGAAACAATTCACCCCTCCACTTT	CASRFRDRNNSPLHF
TRBD2	TRBJ2-1	TRBV20-1	-	TGCAGTGCTAGGGGGGGGAATGAGCAGTTCTTC	CSARGGNEQFF
-	TRBJ2-1	TRBV9	-	TGTGCCAGCAGCGTGGGGGGCTTGGATGAGCAGTTCTTC	CASSVGGLDEQFF
-	TRBJ1-3	TRBV5-1	-	TGCGCCAGCAGCCTCTCCGAGTGGCAGGGAAACACCATATATTTT	CASSLSEWQGNTIYF
-	TRBJ2-7	TRBV5-1	-	TGCGCCAGCAGCTTAGACACCTCCTACGAGCAGTACTTC	CASSLDTSYEQYF
-	TRBJ2-2	TRBV11-3	-	TGTGCCAGCAGCTTCTCAACGATAGGGACCTACACCGGGGAGCTGTTTTTT	CASSFSTIGTYTGELFF
TRBD1	TRBJ2-7	TRBV5-6	-	TGTGCCAGCAGCTTACAGGGGTACGAGCAGTACTTC	CASSLQGYEQYF
-	TRBJ1-1	TRBV15	-	TGTGCCACCAGCAGAGATTACCAGGGTGGCGGGGGTATGAACACTGAAGCTTTCTTT	CATSRDYQGGGGMNTEAFF
-	TRBJ2-7	TRBV7-6	-	TGTGCCAGCAGCTACCCCAAGAAGGGGGGCGAAGCCTACGAGCAGTACTTC	CASSYPKKGGEAYEQYF
TRBD1	TRBJ1-1	TRBV6-5	-	TGTGCCAGCAGTTACCAGGGGGCGTTGAACACTGAAGCTTTCTTT	CASSYQGALNTEAFF
-	TRBJ2-5	TRBV19	-	TGTGCCAGCTTGGAGGTGGAGGGGCAAGAGACCCAGTACTTC	CASLEVEGQETQYF
-	TRBJ2-3	TRBV5-6	few	TGTGCCAGCAGCTTGCATACGGGGGCAACAGATACGCAGTATTTT	CASSLHTGATDTQYF
TRBD1	TRBJ2-4	TRBV6-1	few	TGTGCCAGCAGTGAATACGACAGGGACCTAGCCAAAAACATTCAGTACTTC	CASSEYDRDLAKNIQYF
TRBD2	TRBJ2-1	TRBV25-1	few	TGTGCCAGCAGTCAAAAAGGACTAGCGGGAGGGAGAGCCAATGAGCAGTTCTTC	CASSQKGLAGGRANEQFF
-	TRBJ2-1	TRBV2	-	TGTGCCAGCAGGGCCGACGGGAGCTCCTACAATGAGCAGTTCTTC	CASRADGSSYNEQFF
TRBD2	TRBJ2-7	TRBV4-2	once	TGTGCCAGCAGCCAAGAAATAGGGCTAGCGGCCTACGAGCAGTACTTC	CASSQEIGLAAYEQYF
TRBD1	TRBJ2-3	TRBV6-5	-	TGTGCCAGCAGGCTCGGGACAGGTTGGCTCGATACGCAGTATTTT	CASRLGTGWLDTQYF
-	TRBJ2-5	TRBV11-3	-	TGTGCCAGCAGCCCGCGGCGCGGGGAGATAGAGACCCAGTACTTC	CASSPRRGEIETQYF
-	TRBJ2-7	TRBV7-9	few	TGTGCCAGCAGCTTAGGGTACGGGAACGAGCAGTACTTC	CASSLGYGNEQYF
-	TRBJ2-7	TRBV7-8	-	TGTGCCAGCAGCTTTACCGACTACTCCTACGAGCAGTACTTC	CASSFTDYSYEQYF
-	TRBJ2-1	TRBV29-1	-	TGCAGCGTTGAAGATCCGAAGCGGCAATCCTACAATGAGCAGTTCTTC	CSVEDPKRQSYNEQFF
-	TRBJ2-7	TRBV28	-	TGTGCCAGTGGAGACAGCTCCTACGAGCAGTACTTC	CASGDSSYEQYF
-	TRBJ2-2	TRBV2	once	TGTGCCAGCATGGACTTACTGATCACCGGGGAGCTGTTTTTT	CASMDLLITGELFF
-	TRBJ1-2	TRBV6-1	-	TGTGCCAGCAGCTACAGGACGGCCCCCTATGGCTACACCTTC	CASSYRTAPYGYTF
-	TRBJ2-7	TRBV2	once	TGTGCCAGCAGTGTGTACGGACAGAAAGACTCCTACGAGCAGTACTTC	CASSVYGQKDSYEQYF
-	TRBJ1-1	TRBV5-6	-	TGTGCCAGCAGCTTGGCTAGGGACATGTCTGGCACTGAAGCTTTCTTT	CASSLARDMSGTEAFF
-	TRBJ2-3	TRBV2	-	TGTGCCAGCATCCAGGGTGGGGGGGATACGCAGTATTTT	CASIQGGGDTQYF
-	TRBJ2-2	TRBV13	-	TGTGCCAGCACCTACTTCCGGGACAGGGAGCTGTTTTTT	CASTYFRDRELFF
-	TRBJ1-5	TRBV5-6	once	TGTGCCAGCAGCTTGGCAGGGGAGGCATTTGAGCCCCAGCATTTT	CASSLAGEAFEPQHF
TRBD1	TRBJ2-7	TRBV4-1	once	TGCGCCAGCAGCCAACAGACAGGGGACTACGAGCAGTACTTC	CASSQQTGDYEQYF
-	TRBJ1-1	TRBV4-2	-	TGTGCCAGCAGCCAAGATAGTGGGTACACTGAAGCTTTCTTT	CASSQDSGYTEAFF
TRBD1	TRBJ2-1	TRBV6-5	-	TGTGCCAGCAGCAGACAGGGGGCAGGGAATGAGCAGTTCTTC	CASSRQGAGNEQFF
TRBD1	TRBJ2-7	TRBV18	-	TGTGCCAGCTCACCACCGGACAGGGGGGACGAGCAGTACTTC	CASSPPDRGDEQYF
TRBD1	TRBJ2-7	TRBV6-5	-	TGTGCCGCAGGGACAGGGTGGTACGAGCAGTACTTC	CAAGTGWYEQYF
-	TRBJ2-5	TRBV4-1	-	TGCGCCAGCAGCCAAGATCGGGGCAGGGGCCCGAAACAAGAGACCCAGTACTTC	CASSQDRGRGPKQETQYF
-	TRBJ1-4	TRBV11-3	once	TGTGCCAGCAGCTCCCCCCGTGGAACGGCGAAAGGAAAACTGTTTTTT	CASSSPRGTAKGKLFF
TRBD1	TRBJ1-4	TRBV7-9	-	TGTGCCAGCAGACCTGGACAGGGATTTGAAAAACTGTTTTTT	CASRPGQGFEKLFF
-	TRBJ2-7	TRBV25-1	-	TGTGCCAGCAGTGGGGGTTTTGCCAGCTACGAGCAGTACTTC	CASSGGFASYEQYF
-	TRBJ2-1	TRBV19	once	TGTGCCAGTAGTATGGAACCTTCGGTTTACAATGAGCAGTTCTTC	CASSMEPSVYNEQFF
TRBD1	TRBJ2-7	TRBV9	-	TGTGCCAGCAGCGCCGGGACAGGGGTCTCCTACGAGCAGTACTTC	CASSAGTGVSYEQYF
-	TRBJ1-5	TRBV19	once	TGTGCCAGTAGGTTAGCCAGGGATACTCAGCCCCAGCATTTT	CASRLARDTQPQHF
-	TRBJ2-1	TRBV19	-	TGTGCCAGTAGTATTGCCGTATACAATGAGCAGTTCTTC	CASSIAVYNEQFF
-	TRBJ2-2	TRBV9	once	TGTGCCAGCAGCGGTGGACATCCGAACACCGGGGAGCTGTTTTTT	CASSGGHPNTGELFF
TRBD1	TRBJ1-2	TRBV7-8	-	TGTGCCAGCAGCCCCGGGACAGGCTATGGCTACACCTTC	CASSPGTGYGYTF
-	TRBJ1-2	TRBV5-6	-	TGTGCCAGCAGCTTCGAGGGGATCCATGGCTACACCTTC	CASSFEGIHGYTF
-	TRBJ2-7	TRBV9	-	TGTGCCAGCAGCGTAGAAGCAGGCTTAGTTTCCTACGAGCAGTACTTC	CASSVEAGLVSYEQYF
-	TRBJ2-3	TRBV7-6	-	TGTGCCAGCAGTCTAGAGGGTACAGATACGCAGTATTTT	CASSLEGTDTQYF
TRBD1	TRBJ2-7	TRBV30	many	TGTGCCTGGTGTACCGGGACAGGGGTGTGCGAGCAGTACTTC	CAWCTGTGVCEQYF
TRBD1	TRBJ2-2	TRBV10-3	-	TGTGCCATCAGTGAACGGGGACAGGGGGCGAGTAGCGGGGAGCTGTTTTTT	CAISERGQGASSGELFF
-	TRBJ1-4	TRBV4-2	-	TGTGCCAGCAGCCAAGTGGACATTAGGGCAACTAATGAAAAACTGTTTTTT	CASSQVDIRATNEKLFF
-	TRBJ1-2	TRBV2	-	TGTGCCAGCCAAGGTTCGACGGGAAACTATGGCTACACCTTC	CASQGSTGNYGYTF
-	TRBJ2-7	TRBV5-1	-	TGCGCCAGCAGCTTGGGGAACTACGAGCAGTACTTC	CASSLGNYEQYF